A selection of T cell receptor beta chains follows, all from one sample in a study of regulatory T cells in long-lasting Graves disease. From the multiplex PCR reads, TCRdb called clonotypes with MiXCR, one entry per CDR3 protein. The table records about 450,000 distinct CDR3 sequences, 12% to 15% of them present only once. These sequences were also reported in another study, on T cells in Graves' hyperthyroidism and ophthalmopathy.

The source material was peripheral blood mononuclear cells (PBMCs), sampled at new diagnosis, from a patient treated with antithyroid drugs. The receptors were sampled from a woman aged 45-65 years with Graves disease. Both conserved end residues are part of each CDR3. The order of the fields is CDR3 protein, CDR3 DNA, clone size, D gene, V gene, J gene. A D gene is named only where the DNA matches it firmly. Clone size is not always given. Where it is, it says once, few, many or a class for expanded clones.

CDR3: CASSLGTRGSGTQYF; DNA: TGTGCCAGCAGCCTAGGGACTAGGGGCTCGGGGACCCAGTACTTC; size: few; D: TRBD2; V: TRBV5-5; J: TRBJ2-5
CDR3: CASSDVAGRSHEQFF; DNA: TGTGCCAGTAGTGATGTAGCGGGAAGGAGCCATGAGCAGTTCTTC; size: .; D: TRBD2; V: TRBV19; J: TRBJ2-1
CDR3: CAGSGTSGRYEQYF; DNA: TGTGCCGGCAGCGGAACTAGCGGTCGCTACGAGCAGTACTTC; size: few; D: TRBD2; V: TRBV5-5; J: TRBJ2-7
CDR3: CASSSRGVRDTGELFF; DNA: TGTGCCAGCAGCTCGCGGGGCGTCCGGGACACCGGGGAGCTGTTTTTT; size: few; D: .; V: TRBV27; J: TRBJ2-2
CDR3: CASSLELGTRYF; DNA: TGCGCCAGCAGCTTGGAGTTAGGGACGCGGTATTTT; size: .; D: .; V: TRBV5-1; J: TRBJ2-3
CDR3: CASSDPGTLNNEQFF; DNA: TGTGCCAGCTCTGACCCCGGGACACTAAACAATGAGCAGTTCTTC; size: .; D: .; V: TRBV18; J: TRBJ2-1
CDR3: CASSLTVNYGYTF; DNA: TGTGCCAGCAGCCTAACAGTGAACTATGGCTACACCTTC; size: many; D: .; V: TRBV27; J: TRBJ1-2
CDR3: CASRVAGGPHEQYF; DNA: TGTGCCAGCAGGGTAGCGGGAGGGCCTCACGAGCAGTACTTC; size: many; D: TRBD2; V: TRBV6-1; J: TRBJ2-7
CDR3: CASSLSGTDEAFF; DNA: TGTGCCAGCAGCCTTTCCGGGACAGATGAAGCTTTCTTT; size: .; D: TRBD1; V: TRBV6-1; J: TRBJ1-1
CDR3: CASSHSLRTEFEQYF; DNA: TGTGCCAGCAGCCACTCACTCCGGACAGAGTTCGAGCAGTACTTC; size: few; D: .; V: TRBV6-1; J: TRBJ2-7
CDR3: CSASPPGGTYEQYF; DNA: TGCAGTGCTAGTCCCCCAGGTGGGACCTACGAGCAGTACTTC; size: many; D: .; V: TRBV20-1; J: TRBJ2-7
CDR3: CASSPSRGQGATGYGYTF; DNA: TGCGCCAGCAGCCCAAGTAGGGGGCAGGGGGCGACTGGGTATGGCTACACCTTC; size: once; D: TRBD1; V: TRBV4-1; J: TRBJ1-2
CDR3: CASRGGKETQYF; DNA: TGTGCCAGCAGGGGCGGGAAGGAGACCCAGTACTTC; size: .; D: .; V: TRBV12-3/TRBV12-4; J: TRBJ2-5
CDR3: CASSQVGERRDTQYF; DNA: TGCGCCAGCAGCCAAGTGGGAGAAAGGAGAGATACGCAGTATTTT; size: once; D: .; V: TRBV4-1; J: TRBJ2-3
CDR3: CASSEAVGLAEVNEQFF; DNA: TGCGCCAGCAGTGAGGCGGTGGGACTAGCGGAGGTCAATGAGCAGTTCTTC; size: .; D: TRBD2; V: TRBV10-1; J: TRBJ2-1
CDR3: CASSLGHSPGQETQYF; DNA: TGTGCCAGCAGCCTGGGACACTCCCCCGGGCAAGAGACCCAGTACTTC; size: many; D: .; V: TRBV11-1; J: TRBJ2-5
CDR3: CASSQTSGRAREQFF; DNA: TGTGCCAGCAGCCAAACTAGCGGGAGGGCCCGTGAGCAGTTCTTC; size: many; D: TRBD2; V: TRBV3-1; J: TRBJ2-1
CDR3: CASSVRGDREYNEQFF; DNA: TGTGCCAGTAGCGTCCGGGGTGACAGAGAATACAATGAGCAGTTCTTC; size: many; D: .; V: TRBV19; J: TRBJ2-1
CDR3: CASIASRGAANEKLFF; DNA: TGTGCCAGCATAGCGTCTAGGGGGGCGGCTAATGAAAAACTGTTTTTT; size: few; D: .; V: TRBV28; J: TRBJ1-4
CDR3: CSVDRTSNGTDTQYF; DNA: TGCAGCGTCGACAGGACTAGCAACGGCACAGATACGCAGTATTTT; size: once; D: TRBD2; V: TRBV29-1; J: TRBJ2-3
CDR3: CASSPTSGLTYEQYF; DNA: TGTGCCAGCAGCCCTACGAGCGGACTAACCTACGAGCAGTACTTC; size: many; D: .; V: TRBV7-9; J: TRBJ2-7
CDR3: CASSLRAGTNTGELFF; DNA: TGTGCCAGCAGCTTGAGGGCGGGTACGAACACCGGGGAGCTGTTTTTT; size: many; D: .; V: TRBV11-3; J: TRBJ2-2
CDR3: CASSGWEKRDNKYNEQFF; DNA: TGTGCCAGCAGCGGATGGGAGAAGCGGGATAACAAATACAATGAGCAGTTCTTC; size: many; D: TRBD2; V: TRBV9; J: TRBJ2-1
CDR3: CASSPGTGDLYTQYF; DNA: TGTGCCAGCAGTCCCGGGACAGGGGATCTATATACGCAGTATTTT; size: .; D: TRBD1; V: TRBV6-1; J: TRBJ2-3
CDR3: CASSLSLDIQETQYF; DNA: TGTGCCAGCAGTTTATCCCTTGACATCCAAGAGACCCAGTACTTC; size: .; D: .; V: TRBV28; J: TRBJ2-5
CDR3: CASSLALAASTDTQYF; DNA: TGTGCCAGCAGCTTGGCGCTAGCAGCTAGCACAGATACGCAGTATTTT; size: many; D: .; V: TRBV5-8; J: TRBJ2-3
CDR3: CACPGLVDTGELFF; DNA: TGTGCCTGTCCGGGGCTCGTTGACACCGGGGAGCTGTTTTTT; size: many; D: .; V: TRBV30; J: TRBJ2-2
CDR3: CASSLAAGDPSTDTQYF; DNA: TGTGCCAGCAGTTTAGCGGCGGGAGACCCTAGCACAGATACGCAGTATTTT; size: many; D: TRBD2; V: TRBV28; J: TRBJ2-3
CDR3: CASSLLPDREIPYEQYF; DNA: TGTGCCAGCAGTTTATTACCAGACAGGGAAATTCCCTACGAGCAGTACTTC; size: .; D: TRBD1; V: TRBV28; J: TRBJ2-7
CDR3: CASSESGTTNYEQYF; DNA: TGCGCCAGCAGTGAATCGGGGACTACCAACTACGAGCAGTACTTC; size: many; D: TRBD2; V: TRBV10-2; J: TRBJ2-7
CDR3: CASSQGRAQPQHF; DNA: TGCGCCAGCAGCCAAGGACGGGCTCAGCCCCAGCATTTT; size: .; D: .; V: TRBV4-1; J: TRBJ1-5
CDR3: CASISSNGLAGSYEQYF; DNA: TGTGCCAGCATCTCGTCTAACGGGCTAGCGGGCTCCTACGAGCAGTACTTC; size: many; D: TRBD2; V: TRBV6-1; J: TRBJ2-7
CDR3: CASSFFRQGLFF; DNA: TGTGCCAGCAGTTTCTTTAGACAGGGGCTGTTTTTT; size: .; D: TRBD1; V: TRBV28; J: TRBJ1-4